The clone carrying this T cell receptor (beta chain) was recorded a few times. Its antigen is not known. With 7 bases removed from V and 3 bases from J, the gap between germline ends came to 13 bases. In germline, CDR1 is DFQATT, CDR2 SNEGSKA (reference sequence). This CDR3 has 12 amino acids. The entry originates in a study of T cells after yellow fever vaccination. The study, taken as a whole, reports: Overlap between CD4 and CD8 compartments was detected for a small share of clonotypes. Abundant contaminating clonotypes from the bulk population could appear in FACS-sorted repertoires. Once the booster was given, most primary-vaccination clones reappeared, at 95% to 98% for CD4 and roughly 86% for CD8.

TCRdb re-called the 5' RACE reads with MiXCR, one entry per CDR3 protein. The sample includes some 670,000 distinct CDR3 sequences, over 9% of them seen just once. The source of this sequence is a man aged 25 to 40 who received the YFV17D yellow fever vaccine. This specimen consisted of PBMCs, obtained on the day of the yellow fever booster vaccination. The chain couples TRBV20-1 to TRBJ2-7, with TRBD2 as a possible D gene (6 bases). CDR3 region: CSVAGPNYEQYF. CDR3 DNA: TGCAGTGTCGCGGGACCGAACTACGAGCAGTACTTC.